These 15 T cell receptor beta chains came from one sample sequenced in a study of Tregs in tolerant kidney transplant recipients. Here immunoSEQ multiplex PCR was the method, and the copy in TCRdb shows in-frame clones only, minus some. The data contain over 70,000 clones, 90% to 95% of them singletons. Mixed chimerism was transient after nonmyeloablative marrow transplants from related graft donors. The starting material was CD4+ T cells from blood (PBMCs), obtained 24 months after the transplant. These receptors were obtained from a human patient who received a combined kidney and bone marrow transplant. These T cells may partly come from the graft donor.

The chain joins TRBV7-8 to TRBJ2-5; the match to TRBD2 covers 11 bases. Germline values: CDR1 SGHVS, CDR2 FQNEAQ. This CDR3 has 16 residues. With 6 bases clipped from V and 2 bases from J, the junction kept 8 bases outside the gene matches. The CDR3 loop reads CASSPKTSGVQETQYF. CDR3 bases: TGTGCCAGCAGTCCAAAGACTAGCGGGGTTCAAGAGACCCAGTACTTC.

The rearrangement links TRBV6-5 to TRBJ1-1, with unresolved D. Germline V gives CDR1 MNHEY, CDR2 SVGAGI. Deletions cut 0 bases from V and 8 bases from J, with 13 bases between. The CDR3 totals 14 residues. The CDR3 here is CASSYSRGRGEAFF. The CDR3 DNA sequence: TGTGCCAGCAGTTACTCGCGCGGGCGCGGGGAAGCTTTCTTT.

J is TRBJ1-5 and V is TRBV2, with D possibly TRBD1 on 5 matching bases. With 3 bases removed from V and 3 bases from J, the gap between germline ends came to 9 bases. The CDR3 length is 14 residues. Per germline, CDR1 SNHLY and CDR2 FYNNEI. The CDR3 DNA sequence: TGTGCCAGCAGTGATTGGGACTACAATCAGCCCCAGCATTTT. Encoded protein: CASSDWDYNQPQHF.

V is TRBV5-4 and J is TRBJ2-3; 7 bases are shared with TRBD2. Germline CDR1 SGHNT, CDR2 YYREEE (reference sequence). J was trimmed by 0 bases and V by 5 bases; bases with no gene match: 6. This CDR3 spans 15 amino acids. Written as DNA, the CDR3 is TGTGCCAGCAGTTGGAGCGGGACCAGCACAGATACGCAGTATTTT. Its translation is CASSWSGTSTDTQYF.

The genes are TRBV21-1 and TRBJ1-5; no check of the table's D call, TRBD1, against the DNA was made. TRBV21-1 is given as a pseudogene. The CDR3 has 15 residues. CDR3 sequence: CASTYPGTGNQPQHF. The CDR3, as DNA: TGTGCCAGCACCTACCCCGGGACAGGGAATCAGCCCCAGCATTTT.

Only one count was recorded for this clone. The chain couples TRBV9 to TRBJ2-1, with a possible D match to TRBD2 (6 bases). Looked up from germline, CDR1 is SGDLS and CDR2 is YYNGEE. This CDR3 comprises 19 residues. V was trimmed by 4 bases and J by 0 bases, leaving 23 bases between them. CDR3 protein: CASSLRDSQPSSSYNEQFF. The CDR3 DNA reads as TGTGCCAGCAGCCTTCGGGACTCCCAACCGTCGAGCTCCTACAATGAGCAGTTCTTC.

The J gene is TRBJ1-5, the V gene TRBV7-2, with D possibly TRBD1 on 6 matching bases. Germline V gene lookup returns CDR1 SGHTA and CDR2 FQGNSA. The CDR3 contains 14 residues. The V end lost 0 bases, the J end lost 7 bases, and 10 bases lay between the germline ends. For the CDR3, the DNA is TGTGCCAGCAGCTTAGCCGGGAGGGGGCAGCCCCAGCATTTT. Its translation is CASSLAGRGQPQHF. The full variable domain, in which reference TRBV7-2 and TRBJ1-5 provide the parts outside the CDR3, is GAGVSQSPSNKVTEKGKDVELRCDPISGHTALYWYRQSLGQGLEFLIYFQGNSAPDKSGLPSDRFSAERTGGSVSTLTIQRTQQEDSAVYLCASSLAGRGQPQHFGDGTRLSIL.

This chain joins TRBV4-2 and TRBJ2-2; tentatively, D is TRBD2 (5 bases). Germline V gene data show CDR1 as LGHNA and CDR2 as YNFKEQ. This CDR3 has 17 amino acids. V was trimmed by 4 bases and J by 2 bases, leaving 17 bases between them. The CDR3 nucleotides are TGTGCCAGCAGCCCCTTGGCCAGGCGGGTTAACACCGGGGAGCTGTTTTTT. Its translation is CASSPLARRVNTGELFF.

The chain has TRBV15 and TRBJ2-3; 8 nucleotides agree with TRBD2. J was trimmed by 10 bases and V by 3 bases; bases with no gene match: 18. CDR1 and CDR2 (germline): LNHNV, YYDKDF (reference sequence). The CDR3 length is 17 residues. The CDR3: CATSSTISTRGALAQYF. CDR3 DNA sequence: TGTGCCACCAGCAGTACAATCAGCACGCGGGGGGCCCTTGCGCAGTATTTT.

The chain employs TRBV14 and TRBJ2-1; the match to TRBD2 covers 13 bases. CDR3 size: 19 residues. CDR1 and CDR2 (germline): SGHDN, FVKESK. The V gene end was trimmed by 5 bases and the J gene end by 0 bases; junction bases not matched to a gene: 10. CDR3 DNA: TGTGCCAGCAGCGGAAGACTAGCGGGGGGCCTCGTCTCCTACAATGAGCAGTTCTTC. Translating gives CASSGRLAGGLVSYNEQFF.

The chain carries TRBV6-5 and TRBJ1-2; TRBD1 aligns across 7 bases. Trimming cost V 5 bases and J 2 bases; bases outside gene matches: 5. CDR3 length: 14 amino acids. Germline values: CDR1 MNHEY, CDR2 SVGAGI. CDR3 nucleotides: TGTGCCAGCAGTAGGGGACAGTTAAACTATGGCTACACCTTC. It is translated as CASSRGQLNYGYTF.

This sequence joins TRBV18 and TRBJ2-7; TRBD1 aligns across 8 bases. Germline V gives CDR1 KGHSH, CDR2 LQKENI. CDR3 length: 12 residues. The ends lost 5 bases at V and 6 bases at J; junction bases unmatched: 3. The CDR3 region has the DNA TGTGCCAGCTCAGCGGACAGGGTCGAGCAGTACTTC. Its translation: CASSADRVEQYF.

The chain links TRBV19 to TRBJ1-2; D call uncertain. Looked up from germline, CDR1 is LNHDA and CDR2 is SQIVND (reference sequence). Between the trimmed V and J ends, which lost 3 bases and 4 bases, there was a span of 18 bases. The CDR3 has 16 residues. The CDR3 bases are TGTGCCAGTAGTATCAGCGGAGGGAACTACGCCTATGGCTACACCTTC. Its translation: CASSISGGNYAYGYTF.

The V call is TRBV7-6, the J call TRBJ2-5, with TRBD2 identical over 8 bases. CDR1 SGHVS and CDR2 FNYEAQ come from the germline V gene. This CDR3 contains 22 residues. J gave up 5 bases and V 1 base, and 27 bases lay outside the gene matches. The DNA for the CDR3 is TGTGCCAGCAGCTTAGATCATAGTAGAAGCGGGAGCAGGAAATATCTTAGGGAGACCCAGTACTTC. Protein product: CASSLDHSRSGSRKYLRETQYF.

This chain links TRBV5-1 with TRBJ2-2; 8 nucleotides align to TRBD2. There are 15 residues in the CDR3. J gave up 6 bases and V 0 bases, and 4 bases lay outside the gene matches. Germline V gene sequence: CDR1 SGHRS, CDR2 YFSETQ. In DNA, the CDR3 is TGCGCCAGCAGCTTGGGCGGGGGGCCGTCCGGGGAGCTGTTTTTT. Encoded protein: CASSLGGGPSGELFF.